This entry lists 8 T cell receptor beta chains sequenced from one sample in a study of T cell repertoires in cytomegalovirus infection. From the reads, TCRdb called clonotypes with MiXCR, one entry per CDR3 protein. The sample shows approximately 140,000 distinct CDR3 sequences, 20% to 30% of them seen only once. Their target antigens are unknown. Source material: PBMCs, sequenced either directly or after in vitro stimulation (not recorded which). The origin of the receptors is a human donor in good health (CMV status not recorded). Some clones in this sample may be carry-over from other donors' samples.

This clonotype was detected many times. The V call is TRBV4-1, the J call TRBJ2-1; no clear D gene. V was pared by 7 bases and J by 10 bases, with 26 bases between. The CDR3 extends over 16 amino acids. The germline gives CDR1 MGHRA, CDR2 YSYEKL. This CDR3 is CASNDARGVIPGEQFF. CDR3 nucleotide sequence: TGCGCCAGCAACGACGCAAGAGGCGTCATTCCCGGCGAGCAGTTCTTC.

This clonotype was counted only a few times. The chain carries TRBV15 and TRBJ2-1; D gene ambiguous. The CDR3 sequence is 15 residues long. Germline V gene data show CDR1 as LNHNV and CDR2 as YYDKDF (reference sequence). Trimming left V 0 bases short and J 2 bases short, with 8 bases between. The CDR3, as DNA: TGTGCCACCAGCAGAGAGAGGACCACCTACAATGAGCAGTTCTTC. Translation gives CATSRERTTYNEQFF.

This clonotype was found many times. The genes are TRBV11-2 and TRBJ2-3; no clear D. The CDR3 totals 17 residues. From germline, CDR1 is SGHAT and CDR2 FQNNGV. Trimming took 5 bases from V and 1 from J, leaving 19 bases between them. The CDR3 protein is CASSDNKWRSRTDTQYF. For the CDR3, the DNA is TGTGCCAGCAGCGATAATAAATGGCGGAGCCGCACAGATACGCAGTATTTT.

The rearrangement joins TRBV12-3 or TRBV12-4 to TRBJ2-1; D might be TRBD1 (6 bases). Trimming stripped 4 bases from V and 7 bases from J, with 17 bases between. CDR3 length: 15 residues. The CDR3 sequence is CASSYRVEVGNEQFF. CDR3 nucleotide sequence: TGTGCCAGCAGTTACAGGGTAGAGGTTGGGAATGAGCAGTTCTTC.

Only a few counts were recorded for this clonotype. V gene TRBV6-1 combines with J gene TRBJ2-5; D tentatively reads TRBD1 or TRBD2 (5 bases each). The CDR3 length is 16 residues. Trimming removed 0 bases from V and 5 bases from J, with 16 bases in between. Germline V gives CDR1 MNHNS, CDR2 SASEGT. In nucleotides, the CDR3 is TGTGCCAGCAGTGAAGCGGGATGGGGGATGTTGGAGACCCAGTACTTC. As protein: CASSEAGWGMLETQYF.

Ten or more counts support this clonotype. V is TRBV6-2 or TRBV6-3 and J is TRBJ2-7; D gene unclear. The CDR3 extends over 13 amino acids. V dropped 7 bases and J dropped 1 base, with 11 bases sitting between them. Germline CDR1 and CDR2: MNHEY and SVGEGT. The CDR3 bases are TGTGCCAGCAAAAAGGACCTTTCCTACGAGCAGTACTTC. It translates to CASKKDLSYEQYF.

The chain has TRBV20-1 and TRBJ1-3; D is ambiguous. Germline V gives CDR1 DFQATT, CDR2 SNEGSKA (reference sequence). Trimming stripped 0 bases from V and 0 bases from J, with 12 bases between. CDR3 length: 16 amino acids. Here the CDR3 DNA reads TGCAGTGCTAGAGATATGAGTACTAGCTCTGGAAACACCATATATTTT. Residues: CSARDMSTSSGNTIYF.

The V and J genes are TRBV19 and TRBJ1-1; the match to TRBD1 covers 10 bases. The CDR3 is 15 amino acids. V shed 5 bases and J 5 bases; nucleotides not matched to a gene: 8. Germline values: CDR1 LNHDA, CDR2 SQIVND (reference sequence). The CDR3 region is CASSDPGQGITEAFF. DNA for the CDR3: TGTGCCAGTAGTGACCCGGGACAGGGGATAACTGAAGCTTTCTTT.